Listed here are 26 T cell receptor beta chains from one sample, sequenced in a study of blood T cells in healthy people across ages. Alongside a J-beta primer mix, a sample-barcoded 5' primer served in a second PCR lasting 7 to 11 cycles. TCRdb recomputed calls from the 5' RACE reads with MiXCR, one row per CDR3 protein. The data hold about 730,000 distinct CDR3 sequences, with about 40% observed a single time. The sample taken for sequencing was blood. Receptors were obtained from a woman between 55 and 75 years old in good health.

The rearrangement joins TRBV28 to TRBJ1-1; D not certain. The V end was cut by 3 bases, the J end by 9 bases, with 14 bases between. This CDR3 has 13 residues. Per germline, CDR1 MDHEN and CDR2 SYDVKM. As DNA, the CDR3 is TGTGCCAGCAGTTTCATCTGGGATATTAAAGCTTTCTTT. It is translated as CASSFIWDIKAFF.

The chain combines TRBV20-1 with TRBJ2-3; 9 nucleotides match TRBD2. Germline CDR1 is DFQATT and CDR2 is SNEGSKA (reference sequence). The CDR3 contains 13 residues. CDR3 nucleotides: TGCAGGGCCGGGACTAGCCGCCCAGATACGCAGTATTTT. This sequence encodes CRAGTSRPDTQYF.

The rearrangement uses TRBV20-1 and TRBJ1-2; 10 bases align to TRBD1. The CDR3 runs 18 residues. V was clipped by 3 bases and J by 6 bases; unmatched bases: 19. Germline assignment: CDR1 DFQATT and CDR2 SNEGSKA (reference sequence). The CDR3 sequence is CSARGGTGVPLDWDGYTF. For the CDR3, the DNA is TGCAGTGCTAGGGGGGGGACAGGGGTCCCTCTAGACTGGGATGGCTACACCTTC.

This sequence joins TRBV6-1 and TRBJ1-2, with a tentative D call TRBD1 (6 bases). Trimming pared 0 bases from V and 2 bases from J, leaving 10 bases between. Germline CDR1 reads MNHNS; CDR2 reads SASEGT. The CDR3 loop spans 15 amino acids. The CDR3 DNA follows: TGTGCCAGCAGTGAAGCCGGAACAGGGAACTATGGCTACACCTTC. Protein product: CASSEAGTGNYGYTF.

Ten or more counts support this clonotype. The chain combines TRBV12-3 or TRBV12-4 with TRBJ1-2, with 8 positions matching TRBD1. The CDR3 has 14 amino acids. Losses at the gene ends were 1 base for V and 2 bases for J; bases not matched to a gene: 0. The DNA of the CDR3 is TGTGCCAGCAGTTTAGGACAGGGGAACTATGGCTACACCTTC. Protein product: CASSLGQGNYGYTF.

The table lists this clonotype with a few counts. DNA for the CDR3: TGTGCCAGCAGCCATGGAGCAGGGATCGTTTACAATGAGCAGTTCTTC. Residues: CASSHGAGIVYNEQFF. This sequence joins TRBV27 and TRBJ2-1; tentative D call: TRBD1 (5 bases). The CDR3 is 16 amino acids. Germline V lookup: CDR1 MNHEY, CDR2 SMNVEV (reference sequence). Trimming removed 6 bases at V and 4 bases at J, with 19 bases between.

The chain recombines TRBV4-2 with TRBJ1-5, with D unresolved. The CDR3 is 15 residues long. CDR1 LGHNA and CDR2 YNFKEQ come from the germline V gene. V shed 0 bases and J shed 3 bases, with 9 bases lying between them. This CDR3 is CASSQDFTANQPQHF. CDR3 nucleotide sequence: TGTGCCAGCAGCCAAGATTTCACAGCCAATCAGCCCCAGCATTTT.

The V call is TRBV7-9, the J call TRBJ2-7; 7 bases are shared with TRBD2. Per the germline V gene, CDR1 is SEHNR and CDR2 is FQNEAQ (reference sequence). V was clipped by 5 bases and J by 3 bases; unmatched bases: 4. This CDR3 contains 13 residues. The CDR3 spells CASSGGGNYEQYF. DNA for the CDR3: TGTGCCAGCAGCGGGGGGGGAAACTACGAGCAGTACTTC.

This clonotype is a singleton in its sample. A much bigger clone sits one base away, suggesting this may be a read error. This chain's CDR3 is CSAEGLAFKETQFF. CDR3 nucleotides: TGCAGTGCGGAGGGACTAGCGTTCAAAGAGACCCAGTTCTTC. This chain connects TRBV20-1 to TRBJ2-1, with TRBD2 matching over 10 bases. Germline trimming cut 6 bases from V and 13 bases from J; bases unmatched to any gene: 15. CDR1 is DFQATT and CDR2 is SNEGSKA in the germline V gene (reference sequence). The CDR3 totals 14 residues.

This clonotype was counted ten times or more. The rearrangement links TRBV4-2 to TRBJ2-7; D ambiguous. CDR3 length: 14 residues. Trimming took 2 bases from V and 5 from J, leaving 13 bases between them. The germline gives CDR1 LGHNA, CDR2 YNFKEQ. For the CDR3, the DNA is TGTGCCAGCAGCCAAACGGTTAATAGCCACGAGCAGTACTTC. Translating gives CASSQTVNSHEQYF.

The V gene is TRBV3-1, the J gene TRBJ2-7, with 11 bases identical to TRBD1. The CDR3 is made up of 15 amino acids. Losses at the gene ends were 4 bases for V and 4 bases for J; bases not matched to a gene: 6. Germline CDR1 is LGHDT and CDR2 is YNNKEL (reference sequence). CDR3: CASSPRDRGVYEQYF. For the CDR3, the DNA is TGTGCCAGCAGCCCTCGGGACAGGGGGGTATACGAGCAGTACTTC.

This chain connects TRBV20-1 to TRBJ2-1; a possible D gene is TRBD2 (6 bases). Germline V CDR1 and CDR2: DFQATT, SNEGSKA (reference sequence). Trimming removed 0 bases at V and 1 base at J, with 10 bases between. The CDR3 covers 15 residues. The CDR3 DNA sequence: TGCAGTGCTAGAGATCCGGCGGGATCCTACAATGAGCAGTTCTTC. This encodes CSARDPAGSYNEQFF.

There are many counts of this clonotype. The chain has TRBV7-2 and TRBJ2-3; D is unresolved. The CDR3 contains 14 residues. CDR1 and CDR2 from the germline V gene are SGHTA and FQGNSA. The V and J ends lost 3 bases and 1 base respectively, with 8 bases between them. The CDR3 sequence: CASSFELGTDTQYF. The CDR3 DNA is TGTGCCAGCAGCTTCGAACTTGGCACAGATACGCAGTATTTT.

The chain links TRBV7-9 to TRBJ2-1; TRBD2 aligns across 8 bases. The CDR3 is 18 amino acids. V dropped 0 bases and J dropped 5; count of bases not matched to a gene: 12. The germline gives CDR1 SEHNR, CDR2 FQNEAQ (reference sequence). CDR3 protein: CASSLATSVAVSHNEQFF. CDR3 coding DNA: TGTGCCAGCAGCTTAGCGACTAGCGTAGCCGTATCCCACAATGAGCAGTTCTTC. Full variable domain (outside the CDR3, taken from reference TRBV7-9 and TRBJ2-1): DTGVSQNPRHKITKRGQNVTFRCDPISEHNRLYWYRQTLGQGPEFLTYFQNEAQLEKSRLLSDRFSAERPKGSFSTLEIQRTEQGDSAMYLCASSLATSVAVSHNEQFFGPGTRLTVL.

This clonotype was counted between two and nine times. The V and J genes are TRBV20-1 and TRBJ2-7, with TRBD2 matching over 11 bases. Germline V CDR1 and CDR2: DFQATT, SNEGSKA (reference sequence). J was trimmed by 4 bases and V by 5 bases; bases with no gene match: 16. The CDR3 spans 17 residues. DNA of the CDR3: TGCAGTGCTTATAACCGCTTCGGGACTAGCGGATCTTACGAGCAGTACTTC. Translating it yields CSAYNRFGTSGSYEQYF.

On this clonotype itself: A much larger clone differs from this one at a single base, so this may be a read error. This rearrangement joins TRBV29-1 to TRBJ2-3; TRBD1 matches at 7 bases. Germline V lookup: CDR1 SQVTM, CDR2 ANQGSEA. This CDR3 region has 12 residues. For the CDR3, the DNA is TGCGGCGTCGACAGGGATCGGGATACGCAGTATTTT. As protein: CGVDRDRDTQYF.

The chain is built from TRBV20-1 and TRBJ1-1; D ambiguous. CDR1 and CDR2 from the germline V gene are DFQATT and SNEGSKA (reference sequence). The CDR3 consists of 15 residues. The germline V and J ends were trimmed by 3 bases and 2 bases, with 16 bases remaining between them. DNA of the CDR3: TGCAGTGCTAGGGACCAAGAGGTCGGAAACACTGAAGCTTTCTTT. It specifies CSARDQEVGNTEAFF.

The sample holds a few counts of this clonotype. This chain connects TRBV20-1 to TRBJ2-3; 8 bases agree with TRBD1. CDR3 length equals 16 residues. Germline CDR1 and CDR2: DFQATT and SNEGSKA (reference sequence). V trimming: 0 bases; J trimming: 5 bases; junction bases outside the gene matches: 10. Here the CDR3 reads CSARDSQGAVGDTQYF. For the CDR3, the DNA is TGCAGTGCTAGAGATTCCCAGGGGGCTGTAGGAGATACGCAGTATTTT.

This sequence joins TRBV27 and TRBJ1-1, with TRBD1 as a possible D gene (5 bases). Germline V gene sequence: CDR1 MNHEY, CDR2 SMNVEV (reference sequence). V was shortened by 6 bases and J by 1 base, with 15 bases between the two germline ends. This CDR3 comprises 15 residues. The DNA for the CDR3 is TGTGCCAGCAGCATCCATAGGGGACCGAACACTGAAGCTTTCTTT. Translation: CASSIHRGPNTEAFF.

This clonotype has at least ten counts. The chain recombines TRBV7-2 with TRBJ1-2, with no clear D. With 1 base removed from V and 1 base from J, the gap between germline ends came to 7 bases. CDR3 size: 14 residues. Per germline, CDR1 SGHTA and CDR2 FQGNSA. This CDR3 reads CASSLGPNNYGYTF. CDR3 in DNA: TGTGCCAGCAGCTTAGGGCCGAATAACTATGGCTACACCTTC.

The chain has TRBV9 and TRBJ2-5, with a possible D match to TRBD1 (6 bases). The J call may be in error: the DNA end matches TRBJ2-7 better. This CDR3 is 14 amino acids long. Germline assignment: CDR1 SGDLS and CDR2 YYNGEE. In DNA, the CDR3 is TGTGCCAGCAGCGTCCGGGACATTGAGGGCGAGCAGTACTTC. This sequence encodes CASSVRDIEGEQYF.

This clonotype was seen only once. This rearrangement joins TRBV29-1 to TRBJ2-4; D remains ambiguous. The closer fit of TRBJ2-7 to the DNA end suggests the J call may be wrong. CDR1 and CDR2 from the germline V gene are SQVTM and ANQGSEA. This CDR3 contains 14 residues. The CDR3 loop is CSVEDTELAGEQYF. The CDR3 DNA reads TGCAGCGTTGAAGATACCGAGCTGGCTGGCGAGCAGTACTTC.

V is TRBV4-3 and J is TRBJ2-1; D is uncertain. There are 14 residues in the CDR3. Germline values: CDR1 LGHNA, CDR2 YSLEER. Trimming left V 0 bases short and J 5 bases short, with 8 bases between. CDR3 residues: CASSQDWSDNEQFF. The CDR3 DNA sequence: TGCGCCAGCAGCCAAGATTGGTCTGACAATGAGCAGTTCTTC.

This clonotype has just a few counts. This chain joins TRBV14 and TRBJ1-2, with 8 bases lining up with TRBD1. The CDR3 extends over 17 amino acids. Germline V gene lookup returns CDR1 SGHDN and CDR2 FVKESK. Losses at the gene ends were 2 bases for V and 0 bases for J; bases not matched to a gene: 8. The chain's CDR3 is CASSQPGGTAANYGYTF. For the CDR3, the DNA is TGTGCCAGCAGCCAACCAGGGGGCACCGCGGCTAACTATGGCTACACCTTC.

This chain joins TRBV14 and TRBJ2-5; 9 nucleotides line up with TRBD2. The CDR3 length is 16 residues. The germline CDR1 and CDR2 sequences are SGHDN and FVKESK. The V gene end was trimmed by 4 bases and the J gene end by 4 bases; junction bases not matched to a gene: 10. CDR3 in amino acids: CASSLRGGAQRETQYF. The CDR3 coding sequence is TGTGCCAGCAGCCTCCGCGGGGGGGCCCAGAGAGAGACCCAGTACTTC.

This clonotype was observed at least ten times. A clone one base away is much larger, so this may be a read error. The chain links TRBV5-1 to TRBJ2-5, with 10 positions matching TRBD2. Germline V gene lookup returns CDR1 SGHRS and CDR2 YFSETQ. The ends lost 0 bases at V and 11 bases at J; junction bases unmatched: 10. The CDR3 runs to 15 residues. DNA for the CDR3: TGCGCCAGCAGCTTGGGCTCTAGCGGGAGCAATGAGCAGTACTTC. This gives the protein CASSLGSSGSNEQYF.